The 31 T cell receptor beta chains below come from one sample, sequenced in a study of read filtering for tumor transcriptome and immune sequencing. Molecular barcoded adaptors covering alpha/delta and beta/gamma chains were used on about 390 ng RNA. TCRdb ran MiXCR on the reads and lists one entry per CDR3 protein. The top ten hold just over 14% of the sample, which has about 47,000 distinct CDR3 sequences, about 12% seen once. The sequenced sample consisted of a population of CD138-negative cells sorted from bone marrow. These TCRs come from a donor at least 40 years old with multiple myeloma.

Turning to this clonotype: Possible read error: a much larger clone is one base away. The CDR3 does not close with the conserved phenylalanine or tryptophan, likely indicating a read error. The CDR3 DNA follows: TGCGCCAGCAGCCAAGATTTGGGCAGGGGTGGGCAGCCCCAGCATTCT. Its protein product is CASSQDLGRGGQPQHS. V usage is TRBV4-1 and J usage is TRBJ1-5, with a weak D call TRBD1 (6 bases). This CDR3 has 16 amino acids. Trimming took off 0 bases at V and 7 bases at J, with 16 bases between the two ends. CDR1 MGHRA and CDR2 YSYEKL come from the germline V gene.

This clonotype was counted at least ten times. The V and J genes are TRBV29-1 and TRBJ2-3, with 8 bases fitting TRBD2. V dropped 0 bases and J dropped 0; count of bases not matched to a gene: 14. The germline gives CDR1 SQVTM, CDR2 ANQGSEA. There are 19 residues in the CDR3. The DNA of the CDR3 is TGCAGCGTTGAAGAGAAGAGCGGGAGCTGGGGGTCTAGCACAGATACGCAGTATTTT. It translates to CSVEEKSGSWGSSTDTQYF.

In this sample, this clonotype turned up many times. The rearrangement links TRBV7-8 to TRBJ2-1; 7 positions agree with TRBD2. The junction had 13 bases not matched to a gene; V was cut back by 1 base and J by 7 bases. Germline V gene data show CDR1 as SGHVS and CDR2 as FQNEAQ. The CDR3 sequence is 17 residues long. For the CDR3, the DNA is TGTGCCAGCAGCTTAGGGGGGGGGGGTTCTACGTGGAATGAGCAGTTCTTC. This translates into CASSLGGGGSTWNEQFF.

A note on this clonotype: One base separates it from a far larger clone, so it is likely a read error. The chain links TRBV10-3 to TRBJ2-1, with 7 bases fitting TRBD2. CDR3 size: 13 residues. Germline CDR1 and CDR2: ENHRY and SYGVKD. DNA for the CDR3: TGTGCCAGCAGTAGGCGGGAGAACAATGAGCGGTTCTTC. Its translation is CASSRRENNERFF.

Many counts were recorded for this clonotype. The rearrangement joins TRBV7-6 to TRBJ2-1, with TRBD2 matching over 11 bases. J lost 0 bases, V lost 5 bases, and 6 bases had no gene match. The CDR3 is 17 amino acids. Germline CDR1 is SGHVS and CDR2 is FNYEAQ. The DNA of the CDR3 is TGTGCCAGCAGCCCCCGACTAGCGGGGTTCTCCTACAATGAGCAGTTCTTC. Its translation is CASSPRLAGFSYNEQFF. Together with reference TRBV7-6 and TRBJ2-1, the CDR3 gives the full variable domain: GAGVSQSPRYKVTKRGQDVALRCDPISGHVSLYWYRQALGQGPEFLTYFNYEAQQDKSGLPNDRFSAERPEGSISTLTIQRTEQRDSAMYRCASSPRLAGFSYNEQFFGPGTRLTVL.

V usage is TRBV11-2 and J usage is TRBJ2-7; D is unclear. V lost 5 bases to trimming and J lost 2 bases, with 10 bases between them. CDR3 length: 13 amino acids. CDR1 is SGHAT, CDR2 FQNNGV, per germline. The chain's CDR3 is CASSPLRTYEQYF. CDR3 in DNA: TGTGCCAGCAGCCCCCTCCGCACCTACGAGCAGTACTTC.

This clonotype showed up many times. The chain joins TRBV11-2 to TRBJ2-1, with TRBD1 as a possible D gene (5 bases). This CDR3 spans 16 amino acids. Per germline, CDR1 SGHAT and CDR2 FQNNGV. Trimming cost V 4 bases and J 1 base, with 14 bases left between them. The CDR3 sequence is CASSSQAWGSYNEQFF. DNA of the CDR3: TGTGCCAGCAGCTCACAGGCCTGGGGTTCCTACAATGAGCAGTTCTTC.

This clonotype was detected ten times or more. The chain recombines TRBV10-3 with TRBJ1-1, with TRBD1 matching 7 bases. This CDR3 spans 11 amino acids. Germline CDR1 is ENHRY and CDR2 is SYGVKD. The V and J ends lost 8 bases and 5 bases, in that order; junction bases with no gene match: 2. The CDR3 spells CAIGDRTEAFF. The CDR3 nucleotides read TGTGCCATCGGGGACAGAACTGAAGCTTTCTTT.

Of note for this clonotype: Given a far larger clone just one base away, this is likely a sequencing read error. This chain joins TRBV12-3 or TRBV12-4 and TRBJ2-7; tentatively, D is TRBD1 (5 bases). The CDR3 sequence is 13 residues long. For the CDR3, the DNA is TGTGCCAGCAGTCCGGACATAATCTACGAGCAGTGCTTC. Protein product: CASSPDIIYEQCF.

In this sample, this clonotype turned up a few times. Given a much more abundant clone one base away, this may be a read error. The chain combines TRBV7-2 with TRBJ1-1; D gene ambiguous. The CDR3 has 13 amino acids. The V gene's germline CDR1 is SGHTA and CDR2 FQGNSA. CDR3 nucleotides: TGTGCCAGCAGCTTAGTAATGAACACTGGAGCTTTCTTT. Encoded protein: CASSLVMNTGAFF.

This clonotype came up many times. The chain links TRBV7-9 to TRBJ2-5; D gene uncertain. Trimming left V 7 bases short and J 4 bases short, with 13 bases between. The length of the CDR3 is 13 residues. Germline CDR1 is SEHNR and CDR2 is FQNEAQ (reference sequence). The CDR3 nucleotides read TGTGCCAGCAAAAGGGCAGATGGAGAGACCCAGTACTTC. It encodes CASKRADGETQYF.

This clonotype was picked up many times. Here the CDR3 DNA reads TGCAGCGTTGAAGATTTGACAGATACGCAGTATTTT. This gives the protein CSVEDLTDTQYF. This rearrangement joins TRBV29-1 to TRBJ2-3; unclear D gene. The CDR3 spans 12 residues. Germline CDR1 SQVTM, CDR2 ANQGSEA. V dropped 0 bases and J dropped 3 bases, with 4 bases sitting between them.

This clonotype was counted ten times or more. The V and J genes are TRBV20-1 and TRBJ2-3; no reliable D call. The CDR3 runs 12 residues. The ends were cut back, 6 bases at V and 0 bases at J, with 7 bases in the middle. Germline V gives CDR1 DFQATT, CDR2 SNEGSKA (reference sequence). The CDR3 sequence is CSAGSSTDTQYF. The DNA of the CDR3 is TGCAGTGCAGGGTCTAGCACAGATACGCAGTATTTT.

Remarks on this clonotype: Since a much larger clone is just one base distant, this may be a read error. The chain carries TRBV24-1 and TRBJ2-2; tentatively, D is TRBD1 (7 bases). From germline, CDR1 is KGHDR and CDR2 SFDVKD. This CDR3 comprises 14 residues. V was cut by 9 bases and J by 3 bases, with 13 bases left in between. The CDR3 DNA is TGTGCCACCGCGGGACAGACGGACACCGGGGAGCTGTTTTTT. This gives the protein CATAGQTDTGELFF.

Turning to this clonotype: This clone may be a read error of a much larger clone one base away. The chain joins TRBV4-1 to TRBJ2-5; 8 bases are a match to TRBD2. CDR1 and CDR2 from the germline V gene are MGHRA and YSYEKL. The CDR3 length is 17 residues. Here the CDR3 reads CASSPRGGGSGQEAQYF. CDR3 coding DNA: TGCGCCAGCAGCCCTCGGGGGGGCGGGAGTGGGCAAGAGGCCCAGTACTTC.

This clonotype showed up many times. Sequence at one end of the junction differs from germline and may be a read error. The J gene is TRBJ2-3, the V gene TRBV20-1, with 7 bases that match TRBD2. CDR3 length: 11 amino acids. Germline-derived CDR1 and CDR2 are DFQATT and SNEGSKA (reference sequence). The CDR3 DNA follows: TGCAGTGCTCACCATCCTAGCGGCGGGGATTTT. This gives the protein CSAHHPSGGDF.

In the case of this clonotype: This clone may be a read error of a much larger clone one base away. The CDR3 reads CASSDTGTGAYEQYF. CDR3 sequence (DNA): TGTGCCAGCAGTGATACCGGGACTGGTGCCTACGAGCAGTACTTC. The V and J genes are TRBV28 and TRBJ2-7; D possibly corresponds to TRBD2 (6 bases). CDR3 length: 15 residues. Trimming removed 5 bases from V and 2 bases from J, with 16 bases in between. CDR1 and CDR2 (germline): MDHEN, SYDVKM.

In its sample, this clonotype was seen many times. CDR3 nucleotides: TGCAGTGCCAGCCCCCGAAGCGTTGAGCAGTTCTTC. Encoded protein: CSASPRSVEQFF. The chain combines TRBV20-1 with TRBJ2-1; D gene unclear. The CDR3 loop spans 12 amino acids. Trimming stripped 6 bases from V and 9 bases from J, with 15 bases between. Germline CDR1 is DFQATT and CDR2 is SNEGSKA (reference sequence).

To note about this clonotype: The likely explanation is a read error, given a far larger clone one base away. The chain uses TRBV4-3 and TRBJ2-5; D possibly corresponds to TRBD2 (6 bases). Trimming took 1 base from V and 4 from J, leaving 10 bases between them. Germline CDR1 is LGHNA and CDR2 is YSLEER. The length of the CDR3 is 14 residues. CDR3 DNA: TGCGCCAGCAGCCAAGGGGAGGCAGGAGAGACCCAGTACTTC. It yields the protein CASSQGEAGETQYF.

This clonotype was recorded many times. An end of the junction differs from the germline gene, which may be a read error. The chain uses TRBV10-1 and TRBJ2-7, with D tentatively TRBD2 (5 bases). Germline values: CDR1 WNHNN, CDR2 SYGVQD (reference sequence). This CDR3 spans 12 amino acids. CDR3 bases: TGCGCCAGCAGTCGAGGGTCCTCCGAGCAGTACTTC. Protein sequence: CASSRGSSEQYF.

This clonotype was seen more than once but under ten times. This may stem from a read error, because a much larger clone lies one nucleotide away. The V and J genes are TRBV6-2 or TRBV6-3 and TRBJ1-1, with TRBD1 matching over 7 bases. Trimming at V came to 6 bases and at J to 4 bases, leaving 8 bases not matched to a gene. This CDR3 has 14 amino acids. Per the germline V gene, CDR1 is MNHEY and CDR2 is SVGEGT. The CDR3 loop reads CASSTIRGSTEAFF. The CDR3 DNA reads TGTGCCAGCAGCACTATCAGGGGGAGCACTGAAGCTTTCTTT.

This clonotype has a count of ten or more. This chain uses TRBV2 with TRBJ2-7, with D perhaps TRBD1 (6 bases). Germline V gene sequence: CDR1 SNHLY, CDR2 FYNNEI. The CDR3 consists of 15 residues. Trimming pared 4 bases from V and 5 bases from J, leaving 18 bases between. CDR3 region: CASSASGQFSDEQYF. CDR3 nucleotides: TGTGCCAGCAGTGCTTCGGGACAATTTTCAGACGAGCAGTACTTC. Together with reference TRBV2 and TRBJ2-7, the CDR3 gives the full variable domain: EPEVTQTPSHQVTQMGQEVILRCVPISNHLYFYWYRQILGQKVEFLVSFYNNEISEKSEIFDDQFSVERPDGSNFTLKIRSTKLEDSAMYFCASSASGQFSDEQYFGPGTRLTVT.

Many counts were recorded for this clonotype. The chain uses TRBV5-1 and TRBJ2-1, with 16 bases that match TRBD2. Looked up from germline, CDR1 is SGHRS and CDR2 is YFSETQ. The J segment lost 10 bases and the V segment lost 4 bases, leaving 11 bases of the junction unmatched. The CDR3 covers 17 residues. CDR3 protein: CASSPGLAGGPSREQFF. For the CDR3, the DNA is TGCGCCAGCAGCCCGGGACTAGCGGGAGGGCCATCACGGGAGCAGTTCTTC.

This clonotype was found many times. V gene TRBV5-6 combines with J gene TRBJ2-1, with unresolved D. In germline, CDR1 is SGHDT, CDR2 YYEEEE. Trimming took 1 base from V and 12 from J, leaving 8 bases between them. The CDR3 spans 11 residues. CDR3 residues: CASSLREGQFF. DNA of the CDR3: TGTGCCAGCAGCTTGAGGGAAGGGCAGTTCTTC.

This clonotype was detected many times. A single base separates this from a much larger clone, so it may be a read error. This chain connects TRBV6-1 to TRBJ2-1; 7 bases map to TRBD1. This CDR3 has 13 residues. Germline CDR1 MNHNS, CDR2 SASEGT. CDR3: CASKGQPYNGQFF. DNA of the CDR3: TGTGCCAGCAAGGGACAGCCTTACAATGGGCAGTTCTTC.

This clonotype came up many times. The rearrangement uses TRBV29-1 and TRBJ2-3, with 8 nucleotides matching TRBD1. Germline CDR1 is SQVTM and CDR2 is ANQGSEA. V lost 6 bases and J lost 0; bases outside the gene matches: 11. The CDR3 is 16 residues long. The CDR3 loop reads CSVFSPGQASTDTQYF. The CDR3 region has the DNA TGCAGCGTGTTCTCCCCGGGACAGGCTAGCACAGATACGCAGTATTTT.

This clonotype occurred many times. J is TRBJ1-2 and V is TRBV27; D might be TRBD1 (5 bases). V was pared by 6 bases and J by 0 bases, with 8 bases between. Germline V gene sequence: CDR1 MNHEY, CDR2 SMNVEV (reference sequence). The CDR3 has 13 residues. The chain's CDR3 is CASRTQANYGYTF. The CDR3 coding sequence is TGTGCCAGCAGGACACAGGCTAACTATGGCTACACCTTC.

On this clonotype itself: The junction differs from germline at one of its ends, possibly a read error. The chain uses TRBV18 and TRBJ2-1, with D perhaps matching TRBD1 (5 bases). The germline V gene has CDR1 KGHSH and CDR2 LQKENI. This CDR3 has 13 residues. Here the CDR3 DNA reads TGTGCCAGCATCACAGGAGTAAACAATGAGCAGTCCTTC. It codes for CASITGVNNEQSF. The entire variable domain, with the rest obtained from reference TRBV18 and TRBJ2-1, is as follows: NAGVMQNPRHLVRRRGQEARLRCSPMKGHSHVYWYRQLPEEGLKFMVYLQKENIIDESGMPKERFSAEFPKEGPSILRIQQVVRGDSAAYFCASITGVNNEQSFGPGTRLTVL.

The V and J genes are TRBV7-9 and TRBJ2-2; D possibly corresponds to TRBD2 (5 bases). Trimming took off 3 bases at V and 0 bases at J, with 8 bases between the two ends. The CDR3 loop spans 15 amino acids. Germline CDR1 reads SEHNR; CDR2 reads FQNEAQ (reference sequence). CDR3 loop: CASSLRVANTGELFF. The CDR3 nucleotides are TGTGCCAGCAGCTTGAGGGTGGCGAACACCGGGGAGCTGTTTTTT.

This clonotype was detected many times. The chain's CDR3 is CASSSSPGQVTYEQYF. CDR3 DNA sequence: TGTGCCAGCAGCTCATCCCCGGGACAGGTAACCTACGAGCAGTACTTC. The chain joins TRBV7-9 to TRBJ2-7, with 8 nucleotides matching TRBD1. V lost 4 bases, J lost 2 bases, and 10 bases stayed unmatched. The CDR3 is 16 residues long. Germline CDR1 reads SEHNR; CDR2 reads FQNEAQ (reference sequence).

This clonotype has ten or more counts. The CDR3 DNA reads TGCAGCGCTCGTCCAGGAACCGATAATGAAAAACTGTTTTTT. Its protein is CSARPGTDNEKLFF. This chain joins TRBV29-1 and TRBJ1-4; D unclear. V lost 7 bases to trimming and J lost 4 bases, with 16 bases between them. CDR1 and CDR2 (germline): SQVTM, ANQGSEA. The CDR3 loop spans 14 amino acids.